These 17 T cell receptor beta chains came from one sample sequenced in a study of blood T cell repertoires in COVID-19. Method: immunoSEQ multiplex PCR; TCRdb's copy keeps in-frame clones and lacks some. The repertoire includes some 300,000 clones, around 87% of them detected once, and approximately 2.4% sits in the top ten. Material: peripheral blood. These receptors were collected from a man aged 18 to 30 with active or convalescent COVID-19.

The V gene is TRBV5-1, the J gene TRBJ2-3; TRBD1 matches at 11 bases. This CDR3 has 15 residues. V was clipped by 4 bases and J by 5 bases; unmatched bases: 6. Germline lookup yields CDR1 SGHRS and CDR2 YFSETQ. CDR3 DNA: TGCGCCAGCAGCAGATCCGGGACAGGGGGAGATACGCAGTATTTT. Translation: CASSRSGTGGDTQYF.

This clone was picked up one time. The rearrangement joins TRBV5-5 to TRBJ2-7, with a possible D match to TRBD1 (6 bases). There are 15 residues in the CDR3. The V gene lost 2 bases and the J gene lost 2 bases, with 14 bases spanning the gap. Germline V gene data show CDR1 as SGHKS and CDR2 as YYEKEE (reference sequence). Here the CDR3 reads CASSFEGVPTYEQYF. CDR3 bases: TGTGCCAGCAGCTTCGAGGGGGTCCCTACCTACGAGCAGTACTTC.

As regards this clone: Germline is not matched at one junction end, which may reflect a read error. The chain's CDR3 is CASNLLGGTDTQYF. In DNA, the CDR3 is TGTGCCAGCAACTTACTTGGGGGGACAGATACGCAGTATTTT. This rearrangement joins TRBV7-9 to TRBJ2-3; a possible D gene is TRBD2 (6 bases). The CDR3 contains 14 residues. Per germline, CDR1 SEHNR and CDR2 FQNEAQ (reference sequence).

This clone was observed a few times. The rearrangement links TRBV25-1 to TRBJ2-7; 7 positions match TRBD1. Germline V gene sequence: CDR1 MGHDK, CDR2 SYGVNS. V trimming: 6 bases; J trimming: 2 bases; junction bases outside the gene matches: 4. The CDR3 consists of 13 residues. The CDR3 here is CASSQGVAYEQYF. Here the CDR3 DNA reads TGTGCCAGCAGCCAGGGGGTCGCCTACGAGCAGTACTTC.

The chain combines TRBV27 with TRBJ1-2, with 8 bases lining up with TRBD1. This CDR3 has 15 residues. Trimming cost V 1 base and J 5 bases; bases outside gene matches: 6. Germline V CDR1 and CDR2: MNHEY, SMNVEV (reference sequence). CDR3 protein: CASSLYQGAGYGYTF. As DNA, the CDR3 is TGTGCCAGCAGTTTATATCAGGGGGCAGGATATGGCTACACCTTC.

The chain joins TRBV5-4 to TRBJ2-1; 11 bases are shared with TRBD2. Trimming at V came to 5 bases and at J to 0 bases, leaving 7 bases not matched to a gene. Germline V gene lookup returns CDR1 SGHNT and CDR2 YYREEE (reference sequence). CDR3 length: 17 residues. CDR3 bases: TGTGCCAGCAGGCTGGGACTAGCGGAGAGCTCCTACAATGAGCAGTTCTTC. This translates into CASRLGLAESSYNEQFF.

The rearrangement uses TRBV19 and TRBJ1-4; tentatively, D is TRBD1 (5 bases). V lost 2 bases and J 13 bases, leaving 17 bases between the germline ends. The CDR3 loop spans 14 amino acids. CDR1 and CDR2 (germline): LNHDA, SQIVND (reference sequence). The CDR3 DNA sequence: TGTGCCAGTAGTATACTGCCAGGGAGGGACCTACTGTTTTTT. Its translation is CASSILPGRDLLFF.

The chain couples TRBV5-6 to TRBJ2-7, with D possibly being TRBD1 (6 bases). V lost 2 bases and J 7 bases, leaving 19 bases between the germline ends. Germline CDR1 and CDR2: SGHDT and YYEEEE. This CDR3 is 15 amino acids long. The CDR3 DNA reads as TGTGCCAGCAGCTTAACAGGGAGACGAACTGGAGAGCAGTACTTC. Its protein product is CASSLTGRRTGEQYF.

J is TRBJ2-2 and V is TRBV11-2; D gene ambiguous. V dropped 0 bases and J dropped 5 bases, with 7 bases sitting between them. The CDR3 has 14 amino acids. Germline CDR1 reads SGHAT; CDR2 reads FQNNGV. DNA of the CDR3: TGTGCCAGCAGCTTAGAGAGCGTTACCGGGGAGCTGTTTTTT. This sequence encodes CASSLESVTGELFF.

The J gene is TRBJ2-3, the V gene TRBV13; 10 nucleotides match TRBD2. The V gene's germline CDR1 is PRHDT and CDR2 FYEKMQ (reference sequence). The trim removed 3 bases at V and 8 bases at J, leaving 5 bases unmatched. CDR3 length: 14 residues. The CDR3 DNA sequence: TGTGCCAGCAGCTTCCTAGCGGGGGCGCTTACGCAGTATTTT. This sequence encodes CASSFLAGALTQYF. The variable domain in full, completed from reference TRBV13 and TRBJ2-3, reads AAGVIQSPRHLIKEKRETATLKCYPIPRHDTVYWYQQGPGQDPQFLISFYEKMQSDKGSIPDRFSAQQFSDYHSELNMSSLELGDSALYFCASSFLAGALTQYFGPGTRLTVL.

The rearrangement joins TRBV28 to TRBJ2-1; 9 nucleotides align to TRBD2. This CDR3 region has 15 residues. Per germline, CDR1 MDHEN and CDR2 SYDVKM. Losses at the gene ends were 6 bases for V and 3 bases for J; bases not matched to a gene: 6. In DNA form, the CDR3 reads TGTGCCAGCAGCCGCCCTAGCGGGGACTACAATGAGCAGTTCTTC. Protein product: CASSRPSGDYNEQFF. Drawing the rest from reference TRBV28 and TRBJ2-1, the complete variable domain is DVKVTQSSRYLVKRTGEKVFLECVQDMDHENMFWYRQDPGLGLRLIYFSYDVKMKEKGDIPEGYSVSREKKERFSLILESASTNQTSMYLCASSRPSGDYNEQFFGPGTRLTVL.

This clone turned up a few times. The chain carries TRBV28 and TRBJ1-2, with 10 positions matching TRBD1. The CDR3 consists of 13 residues. The V segment lost 5 bases and the J segment 5 bases; nucleotides outside the gene matches: 2. The germline V gene encodes CDR1 MDHEN and CDR2 SYDVKM. The CDR3 region is CASSAGQGYGYTF. The CDR3 DNA reads as TGTGCCAGCAGTGCGGGACAGGGGTATGGCTACACCTTC.

The chain links TRBV24-1 to TRBJ2-7, with D possibly matching TRBD1 (5 bases). CDR1 and CDR2 from the germline V gene are KGHDR and SFDVKD. Trimming removed 2 bases from V and 2 bases from J, with 12 bases in between. The CDR3 is 15 amino acids. Written as DNA, the CDR3 is TGTGCCACCAGTGATTCTCGGACAAAAACCTACGAGCAGTACTTC. Translation: CATSDSRTKTYEQYF.

The J gene is TRBJ1-1, the V gene TRBV6-6; no definite D call. This CDR3 is built from 9 residues. Trimming took 7 bases from V and 12 from J, leaving 9 bases between them. Germline-derived CDR1 and CDR2 are MNHNY and SVGAGI (reference sequence). CDR3 in amino acids: CASNPEPFF. The CDR3 region has the DNA TGTGCCAGCAACCCGGAGCCTTTCTTT.

The rearrangement joins TRBV9 to TRBJ2-2; D is perhaps TRBD1 (5 bases). The germline V gene encodes CDR1 SGDLS and CDR2 YYNGEE. The CDR3 totals 16 residues. V shed 2 bases and J shed 0 bases, with 11 bases lying between them. The chain's CDR3 is CASSVGRVPNTGELFF. CDR3 nucleotide sequence: TGTGCCAGCAGCGTGGGCAGGGTTCCGAACACCGGGGAGCTGTTTTTT.

This clone was detected a few times. The chain joins TRBV19 to TRBJ1-5; D gene ambiguous. This CDR3 has 14 amino acids. Germline V gene lookup returns CDR1 LNHDA and CDR2 SQIVND (reference sequence). Trimming took 0 bases from V and 3 from J, leaving 6 bases between them. CDR3 in amino acids: CASSIEQLNQPQHF. CDR3 nucleotides: TGTGCCAGTAGTATAGAACAGCTCAATCAGCCCCAGCATTTT.

The chain recombines TRBV13 with TRBJ2-6; 9 nucleotides line up with TRBD1. The germline CDR1 and CDR2 sequences are PRHDT and FYEKMQ (reference sequence). V was pared by 5 bases and J by 1 base, with 12 bases of the junction left unmatched. The CDR3 totals 19 residues. CDR3: CASSPGWGQGGSGANVLTF. As DNA, the CDR3 is TGTGCCAGCAGCCCCGGTTGGGGACAGGGAGGATCTGGGGCCAACGTCCTGACTTTC.